This T cell receptor (beta chain) was identified during a study of T cell responses to AZD1222 COVID-19 vaccine. Data came from immunoSEQ multiplex PCR; TCRdb stores just in-frame clones and leaves some out. The sample contains 200,000 to 250,000 clones, under 95% of which appear only once. Deletions cut 3 bases from V and 0 bases from J, with 6 bases between. This CDR3 has 13 amino acids. Per the germline V gene, CDR1 is SGDLS and CDR2 is YYNGEE. The input for sequencing was peripheral blood, taken on day 0 of MenACWY control vaccination. V usage is TRBV9 and J usage is TRBJ1-1, with unresolved D. The TCR was taken from an adult in good health. CDR3: CASSDGLNTEAFF. The CDR3 nucleotides are TGTGCCAGCAGCGACGGGTTGAACACTGAAGCTTTCTTT.